The 13 T cell receptor beta chains below come from one sample, sequenced in a study of CD8 T cells in ankylosing spondylitis (dated by TCRdb to between 2016 and 2019). Overall study results and their limits: Blood from ankylosing spondylitis patients appeared to be characterized by a TCR beta motif made up of several highly homologous amino acid variants.

Antigens of these TCRs are unknown. Receptors were amplified or captured by 5' RACE. The sequencer was an Illumina HiSeq 2500. The public reads were reanalyzed by TCRdb: fastp trimming at Q25, MiXCR alignment, in-frame beta chains only. Under each unique CDR3 protein, matching rows form one entry showing the most common genes and DNA. The sample yields 390,000 or so distinct CDR3 sequences; about a fifth were counted once. The top ten clonotypes cover approximately 15% of the sample. Sequencing was performed on blood, either unsorted or a sorted T cell fraction (not recorded which). These receptors were obtained from a male donor with ankylosing spondylitis.

In this sample, this clonotype turned up a few times. The gene calls are TRBV12-3 or TRBV12-4 and TRBJ1-6; D call uncertain. V was pared by 5 bases and J by 8 bases, with 7 bases between. The CDR3 loop spans 12 amino acids. Written as DNA, the CDR3 is TGTGCCAGCAGTCGGAGACATTCACCCCTCCACTTT. This codes for CASSRRHSPLHF.

V and J are TRBV5-1 and TRBJ1-5; no clear D. V lost 2 bases and J lost 1, with 4 bases in between. The CDR3 extends over 13 amino acids. The germline gives CDR1 SGHRS, CDR2 YFSETQ. CDR3: CASSFESNQPQHF. For the CDR3, the DNA is TGCGCCAGCAGCTTCGAAAGCAATCAGCCCCAGCATTTT.

The table lists this clonotype with a few counts. The rearrangement uses TRBV5-1 and TRBJ2-3; 10 nucleotides agree with TRBD1. The CDR3 has 15 amino acids. Germline CDR1 and CDR2: SGHRS and YFSETQ. V shed 6 bases, J shed 4 bases, and the junction held 8 bases outside the gene matches. The CDR3 coding sequence is TGCGCCAGCACGCAAGCCGGGACAGGGGCAGATACGCAGTATTTT. This translates into CASTQAGTGADTQYF.

This rearrangement joins TRBV29-1 to TRBJ2-3; the match to TRBD2 covers 12 bases. CDR1 SQVTM and CDR2 ANQGSEA come from the germline V gene. The CDR3 is 16 amino acids. Trimming at V came to 7 bases and at J to 5 bases, leaving 13 bases not matched to a gene. The CDR3 protein is CSALPPSGRAKDTQYF. The CDR3 DNA sequence: TGCAGCGCCCTTCCCCCTAGCGGGAGGGCAAAAGATACGCAGTATTTT.

The V gene is TRBV19, the J gene TRBJ2-2, with D perhaps TRBD2 (5 bases). The CDR3 runs to 13 residues. Trimming removed 6 bases at V and 6 bases at J, with 11 bases between. Per the germline V gene, CDR1 is LNHDA and CDR2 is SQIVND (reference sequence). CDR3 DNA sequence: TGTGCCAGTAGCCTGCGGGTTGCCGGGGAGCTGTTTTTT. Translation gives CASSLRVAGELFF.

The V call is TRBV5-1, the J call TRBJ2-2, with 8 bases identical to TRBD1. The CDR3 has 15 residues. Germline V gene data show CDR1 as SGHRS and CDR2 as YFSETQ. J gave up 4 bases and V 4 bases, and 6 bases lay outside the gene matches. CDR3 residues: CASSLRTGSTGELFF. CDR3 in DNA: TGCGCCAGCAGCCTCCGGACAGGGAGCACCGGGGAGCTGTTTTTT.

DNA for the CDR3: TGTGCCAGCAGCCACGGGACAGGGAGTACAGATACGCAGTATTTT. Translated: CASSHGTGSTDTQYF. The chain has TRBV3-1 and TRBJ2-3, with 9 bases aligning to TRBD1. CDR3 length: 15 amino acids. Germline lookup yields CDR1 LGHDT and CDR2 YNNKEL (reference sequence). With V trimmed by 3 bases and J by 3 bases, 4 bases remained unmatched.

This clonotype was detected only a few times. The gene calls are TRBV4-1 and TRBJ2-7; tentative D call: TRBD2 (5 bases). In germline, CDR1 is MGHRA, CDR2 YSYEKL. V lost 1 base and J lost 2, with 12 bases in between. The CDR3 runs to 15 residues. The CDR3, as DNA: TGCGCCAGCAGCCAAGGGGCGGGTGCGGCCTACGAGCAGTACTTC. Encoded protein: CASSQGAGAAYEQYF.

This clonotype was seen only a few times. This chain connects TRBV5-1 to TRBJ2-7, with D possibly TRBD1 on 6 matching bases. Germline V CDR1 and CDR2: SGHRS, YFSETQ. Trimming stripped 4 bases from V and 5 bases from J, with 19 bases between. This CDR3 region has 15 residues. The CDR3 sequence is CASSKTGHEVDEQYF. The DNA of the CDR3 is TGCGCCAGCAGCAAAACAGGGCACGAAGTGGACGAGCAGTACTTC.

This clonotype was observed a few times. The chain uses TRBV15 and TRBJ1-6, with a weak D call TRBD1 (6 bases). V shed 0 bases and J shed 5 bases, with 11 bases lying between them. CDR1 is LNHNV and CDR2 is YYDKDF in the germline V gene (reference sequence). This CDR3 is 16 amino acids long. The CDR3 is CATSRDQGQNNSPLHF. For the CDR3, the DNA is TGTGCCACCAGCAGAGATCAGGGACAAAATAATTCACCCCTCCACTTT.

This clonotype was detected a few times. This chain connects TRBV11-2 to TRBJ2-1; D uncertain. V was shortened by 5 bases and J by 10 bases, with 12 bases between the two germline ends. The CDR3 length is 12 residues. Germline V gene lookup returns CDR1 SGHAT and CDR2 FQNNGV. CDR3 sequence: CASSIKVGEQFF. The CDR3 coding sequence is TGTGCCAGCAGCATAAAGGTTGGGGAGCAGTTCTTC.

This chain joins TRBV6-2 or TRBV6-3 and TRBJ2-3; 7 nucleotides match TRBD1. J lost 0 bases, V lost 3 bases, and 6 bases had no gene match. This CDR3 comprises 16 residues. The germline V gene has CDR1 MNHEY and CDR2 SVGEGT. CDR3 amino acids: CASSYAPGQSTDTQYF. DNA for the CDR3: TGTGCCAGCAGTTATGCCCCGGGACAGAGCACAGATACGCAGTATTTT.

This clonotype was picked up many times. CDR3 protein: CSVVGLADSYNEQFF. The CDR3 DNA is TGCAGCGTCGTGGGACTAGCTGACTCCTACAATGAGCAGTTCTTC. V is TRBV29-1 and J is TRBJ2-1, with 9 bases fitting TRBD2. Germline CDR1 reads SQVTM; CDR2 reads ANQGSEA. J gave up 0 bases and V 6 bases, and 6 bases lay outside the gene matches. The CDR3 covers 15 residues.